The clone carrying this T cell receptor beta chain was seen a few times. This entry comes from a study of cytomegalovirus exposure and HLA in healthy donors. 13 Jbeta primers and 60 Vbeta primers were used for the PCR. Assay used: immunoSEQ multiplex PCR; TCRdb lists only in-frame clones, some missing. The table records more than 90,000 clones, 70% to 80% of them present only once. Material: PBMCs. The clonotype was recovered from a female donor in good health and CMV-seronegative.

CDR3 sequence (DNA): TGCGCCAGCAGCCAAGATAAGCGAGGTGGGGATACGCAGTATTTT. It is translated as CASSQDKRGGDTQYF. The chain uses TRBV4-3 and TRBJ2-3; D is unclear. CDR3 length: 15 amino acids. Germline V CDR1 and CDR2: LGHNA, YSLEER. V was trimmed by 0 bases and J by 6 bases, leaving 13 bases between them.